Sequencing of this TCR beta chain was carried out in a study of T cells in Graves' hyperthyroidism and ophthalmopathy. General study findings and limits: Among thyroid clonotypes expanded above 0.001, most also appeared in blood. Ophthalmopathy, as predicted by the model, came a median around 6.7 months after the prediction.

This clonotype was seen ten or more times. Its antigen is undetermined. RNA transcripts were the template for amplifying TCR beta CDR3 regions. First-round RT-PCR targeting the TCR CDR3 was performed with the HTBI primer set. MiXCR, applied by TCRdb to the multiplex PCR reads, yields one record per CDR3 protein. The sample carries about 400,000 distinct CDR3 sequences, less than 20% recorded once. Based on clinical symptoms, serum thyroxine and TRAb, thyroid ultrasound and orbital computed tomography, diagnoses were reached. The sample comprised blood. This receptor was obtained from a woman younger than 35 with Graves' hyperthyroidism that later progressed to Graves' ophthalmopathy.

The CDR3 sequence is CASSQEGRGTQYF. The CDR3 coding sequence is TGCGCCAGCAGCCAAGAGGGCAGGGGAACCCAGTACTTC. V gene TRBV4-3 combines with J gene TRBJ2-5, with a weak D call TRBD1 (6 bases). The CDR3 covers 13 residues. Germline V lookup: CDR1 LGHNA, CDR2 YSLEER. The ends were cut back, 0 bases at V and 8 bases at J, with 10 bases in the middle.